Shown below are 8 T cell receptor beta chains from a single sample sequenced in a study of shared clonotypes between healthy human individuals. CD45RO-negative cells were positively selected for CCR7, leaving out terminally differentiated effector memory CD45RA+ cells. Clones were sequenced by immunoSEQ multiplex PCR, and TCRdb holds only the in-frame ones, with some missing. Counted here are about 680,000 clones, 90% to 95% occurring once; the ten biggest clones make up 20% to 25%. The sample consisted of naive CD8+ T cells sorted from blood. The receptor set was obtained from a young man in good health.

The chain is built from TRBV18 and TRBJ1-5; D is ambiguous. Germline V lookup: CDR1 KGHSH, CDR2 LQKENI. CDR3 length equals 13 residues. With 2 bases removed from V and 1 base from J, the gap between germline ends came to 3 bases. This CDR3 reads CASSPYSNQPQHF. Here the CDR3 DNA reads TGTGCCAGCTCACCATACAGCAATCAGCCCCAGCATTTT. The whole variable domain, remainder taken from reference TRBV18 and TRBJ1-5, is NAGVMQNPRHLVRRRGQEARLRCSPMKGHSHVYWYRQLPEEGLKFMVYLQKENIIDESGMPKERFSAEFPKEGPSILRIQQVVRGDSAAYFCASSPYSNQPQHFGDGTRLSIL.

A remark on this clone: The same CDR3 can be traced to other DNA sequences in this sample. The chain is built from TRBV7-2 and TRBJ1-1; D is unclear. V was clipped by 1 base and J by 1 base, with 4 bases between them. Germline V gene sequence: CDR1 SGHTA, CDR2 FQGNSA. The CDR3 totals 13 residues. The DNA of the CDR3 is TGTGCCAGCAGCTTAGTGACGAACACTGAAGCTTTCTTT. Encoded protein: CASSLVTNTEAFF.

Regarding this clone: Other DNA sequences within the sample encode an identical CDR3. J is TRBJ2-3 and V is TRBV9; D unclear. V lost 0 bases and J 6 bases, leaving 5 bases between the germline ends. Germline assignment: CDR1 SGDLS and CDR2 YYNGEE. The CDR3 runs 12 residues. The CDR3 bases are TGTGCCAGCAGCGTAGGTAGCGATACGCAGTATTTT. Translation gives CASSVGSDTQYF.

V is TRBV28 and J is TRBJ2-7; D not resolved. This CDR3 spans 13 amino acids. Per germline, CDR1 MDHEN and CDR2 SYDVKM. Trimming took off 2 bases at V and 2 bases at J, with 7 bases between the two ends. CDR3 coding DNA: TGTGCCAGCAGTTTAAGGGTTGCCTACGAGCAGTACTTC. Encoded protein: CASSLRVAYEQYF.

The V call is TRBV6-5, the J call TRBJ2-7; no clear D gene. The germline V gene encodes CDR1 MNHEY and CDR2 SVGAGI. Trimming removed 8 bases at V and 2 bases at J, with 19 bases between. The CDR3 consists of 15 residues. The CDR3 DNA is TGTGCCAGCTCACTATACCGGGCCAGCCCCTACGAGCAGTACTTC. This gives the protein CASSLYRASPYEQYF.

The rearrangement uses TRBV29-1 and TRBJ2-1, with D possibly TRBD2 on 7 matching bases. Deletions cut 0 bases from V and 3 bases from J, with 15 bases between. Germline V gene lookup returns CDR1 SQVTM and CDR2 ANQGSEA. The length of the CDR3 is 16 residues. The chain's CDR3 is CSVEDRAGARYNEQFF. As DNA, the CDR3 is TGCAGCGTTGAAGATCGGGCGGGGGCTCGCTACAATGAGCAGTTCTTC.

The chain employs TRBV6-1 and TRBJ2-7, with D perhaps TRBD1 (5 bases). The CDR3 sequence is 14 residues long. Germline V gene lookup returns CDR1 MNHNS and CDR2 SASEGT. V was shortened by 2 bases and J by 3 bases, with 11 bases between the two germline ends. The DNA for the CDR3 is TGTGCCAGCAGTGAATGGCCAGGGAACTACGAGCAGTACTTC. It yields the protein CASSEWPGNYEQYF.

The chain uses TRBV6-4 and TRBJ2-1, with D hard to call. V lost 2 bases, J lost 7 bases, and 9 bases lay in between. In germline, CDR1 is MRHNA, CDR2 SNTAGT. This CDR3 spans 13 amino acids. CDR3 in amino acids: CASSDVVRNEQFF. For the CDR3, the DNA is TGTGCCAGCAGTGACGTAGTCCGGAATGAGCAGTTCTTC.